The rows below give T cell receptor beta chains drawn from one sample of a study of control samples from healthy donors and cancer patients. The repertoire was sequenced with immunoSEQ multiplex PCR; TCRdb's copy has only in-frame clones and lacks some. The sample comprises 130,000 to 150,000 clones, around 94% of which are singletons, and over 12% rests with the top ten. Specimen: PBMCs. Receptors were obtained from a man in his sixties with colorectal cancer. Each CDR3 is given with its conserved first and last residue. Fields, in order: V gene, D gene, clone size, J gene, CDR3 length, CDR3 DNA, CDR3 protein. D genes are given only for firm matches. A clone size is listed for some rows: how often the clone was seen (once, few, many), or a class if it is expanded.

TRBV19	TRBD1	NA	TRBJ2-5	14	TGTGCCAGTAGTGGACGACAGGGGGGAGAGACCCAGTACTTC	CASSGRQGGETQYF
TRBV30	NA	NA	TRBJ1-5	15	TGTGCCTGGAGTTGGGGGGGCGGCGGTCTTCAGCCCCAGCATTTT	CAWSWGGGGLQPQHF
TRBV9	TRBD2	NA	TRBJ2-7	13	TGTGCCGGCAGCGTAGGGACTAGCGGCGAGCAGTACTTC	CAGSVGTSGEQYF
TRBV24-1	NA	NA	TRBJ1-2	11	TGTGCCACCAGTGACCTATATGGCTACACCTTC	CATSDLYGYTF
TRBV4-1	NA	NA	TRBJ1-1	15	TGCGCCAGCAGCCAAGAGCACAGTTTGAACACTGAAGCTTTCTTT	CASSQEHSLNTEAFF
TRBV5-8	TRBD1	NA	TRBJ2-2	17	TGTGCCAGCAGCAATCCACCGGGACAGGGGTTCCCCGGGGAGCTGTTTTTT	CASSNPPGQGFPGELFF
TRBV6-5	TRBD1	NA	TRBJ1-6	14	TGTGCCAGCAGGAAGGGACAGGGACATTCACCCCTCCACTTT	CASRKGQGHSPLHF
TRBV2	TRBD1	NA	TRBJ2-1	15	TGTGCCAGCAGTGCCCGGGACAGGGGAGGCAATGAGCAGTTCTTC	CASSARDRGGNEQFF
TRBV28	NA	once	TRBJ2-6	14	TGTGCCAGTTCCGGAATCTCTGGGGCCAACGTCCTGACTTTC	CASSGISGANVLTF
TRBV27	TRBD1	NA	TRBJ1-2	15	TGTGCCAGCAGCCCCGGGACAGGGGTTTTAGGTGGCTACACCTTC	CASSPGTGVLGGYTF
TRBV6-1	TRBD1	NA	TRBJ2-5	22	TGTGCCAGCAGTGAAGAGGGGGACAGGGGTTTGTTGCCCCTGGGCGACCAAGAGACCCAGTACTTC	CASSEEGDRGLLPLGDQETQYF
TRBV2	NA	once	TRBJ1-5	13	TGTGCCAGCAGTGCTCTTGGGGATCAGCCCCAGCATTTT	CASSALGDQPQHF
TRBV24-1	TRBD1	once	TRBJ1-5	17	TGTGCCACCAGTGATTTGCGGGACAGCTCTATCAATCAGCCCCAGCATTTT	CATSDLRDSSINQPQHF
TRBV11-2	NA	NA	TRBJ1-5	13	TGTGCCAGCAGCTTAGAATATGATCAGCCCCAGCATTTT	CASSLEYDQPQHF
TRBV5-8	NA	NA	TRBJ1-6	15	TGTGCCAGCAGCTTGGCCTGGCAGAAAAATTCACCCCTCCACTTT	CASSLAWQKNSPLHF
TRBV6-5	NA	NA	TRBJ1-1	13	TGTGCCAGCAGTTACTCAACGGGCACTGAAGCTTTCTTT	CASSYSTGTEAFF
TRBV19	NA	NA	TRBJ1-2	16	TGTGCCAGTAGTATGGATGGGGCTTGGGATAACTATGGCTACACCTTC	CASSMDGAWDNYGYTF
TRBV4-1	NA	NA	TRBJ2-5	16	TGCGCCAGCAGCATTGGGGACTTAGACAGGAAAGAGACCCAGTACTTC	CASSIGDLDRKETQYF
TRBV7-2	NA	NA	TRBJ1-4	15	TGTGCCAGCAGCTTAGCCGGGGGGCCGGATGAAAAACTGTTTTTT	CASSLAGGPDEKLFF
TRBV28	NA	NA	TRBJ1-1	12	TGTGCCATAGCAACTGGTGCCACTGAAGCTTTCTTT	CAIATGATEAFF
TRBV7-8	NA	NA	TRBJ1-1	14	TGTGCCAGCAGCGCTCTAGGGGGGGACACTGAAGCTTTCTTT	CASSALGGDTEAFF
TRBV7-2	TRBD1	once	TRBJ1-1	14	TGTGCCAGCAGCTTATCAGGGGGGAACACTGAAGCTTTCTTT	CASSLSGGNTEAFF
TRBV5-1	NA	NA	TRBJ1-5	15	TGCGCCAGCAGCGTGACAGGCGAAGGCAATCAGCCCCAGCATTTT	CASSVTGEGNQPQHF
TRBV5-1	NA	NA	TRBJ2-2	15	TGCGCCAGCAGCTGGGGCGCTAGCGACCTCGGGGAGCTGTTTTTT	CASSWGASDLGELFF
TRBV27	NA	NA	TRBJ2-2	17	TGTGCCAGCAGTTTAAGAGGGGGCCTGGAGGGCACCGGGGAGCTGTTTTTT	CASSLRGGLEGTGELFF
TRBV27	TRBD2	NA	TRBJ2-3	17	TGTGCCAGCAGTTCCTCCGGGACTAGCGGGGTAGCCGATACGCAGTATTTT	CASSSSGTSGVADTQYF
TRBV9	TRBD1	NA	TRBJ2-2	21	TGTGCCAGCAGCCGACCGACAGGGGCCCAGCTAACCACGACGAACACCGGGGAGCTGTTTTTT	CASSRPTGAQLTTTNTGELFF
TRBV6-2/TRBV6-3	NA	NA	TRBJ2-5	15	TGTGCCAGCAGCCACAGGCGGGGCCGTGGGGAGACCCAGTACTTC	CASSHRRGRGETQYF
TRBV7-6	NA	NA	TRBJ2-2	14	TGTGCCAGCAGCTCGAAGAGGGGAGTGGGGGAGCTGTTTTTT	CASSSKRGVGELFF
TRBV14	NA	NA	TRBJ2-3	13	TGTGCCAGCAGCCACGACAGCACAGATACGCAGTATTTT	CASSHDSTDTQYF
TRBV6-5	TRBD1	NA	TRBJ1-2	15	TGTGCCAGCAGCCGGTCCGGTGACAGGGGTGGTGGCTACACCTTC	CASSRSGDRGGGYTF
TRBV25-1	NA	NA	TRBJ2-7	13	TGTGCCAGCAGTGCCAGCTACTCCTACGAGCAGTACTTC	CASSASYSYEQYF
TRBV30	NA	once	TRBJ2-1	17	TGTGCCTGGAGTGGAGGTCTTACAGGGCAAGGATACAATGAGCAGTTCTTC	CAWSGGLTGQGYNEQFF
TRBV24-1	TRBD1	once	TRBJ2-7	14	TGTGCCACCAGTGGGACAGGGGCAATATACGAGCAGTACTTC	CATSGTGAIYEQYF
TRBV27	NA	NA	TRBJ1-6	15	TGTGCCAGCAGGTCCACCCCAGCCCATAATTCACCCCTCCACTTT	CASRSTPAHNSPLHF
TRBV29-1	TRBD1	NA	TRBJ1-2	14	TGCAGCGTTGAGTCCTGGACAGGTTCCTATGGCTACACCTTC	CSVESWTGSYGYTF
TRBV5-6	TRBD1	NA	TRBJ2-7	16	TGTGCCAGCAGCTTCGCGTTAGGGACAGGGGCCAACGAGCAGTACTTC	CASSFALGTGANEQYF
TRBV18	NA	NA	TRBJ2-1	16	TGTGCCAGCTCACCACCGAGTCAGGCCTCTTACAATGAGCAGTTCTTC	CASSPPSQASYNEQFF
TRBV4-1	NA	NA	TRBJ2-6	19	TGCGCCAGCAGCCAGGGTCTCCGCGGCCACGACTCTGGGGCCAACGTCCTGACTTTC	CASSQGLRGHDSGANVLTF
TRBV29-1	NA	NA	TRBJ2-5	12	TGCAGCGTTGATGTCAGGAGGGAGACCCAGTACTTC	CSVDVRRETQYF
TRBV30	NA	NA	TRBJ1-6	14	TGTGCCTGGAGTACAGGGTTGATTGACTCACCCCTCCACTTT	CAWSTGLIDSPLHF